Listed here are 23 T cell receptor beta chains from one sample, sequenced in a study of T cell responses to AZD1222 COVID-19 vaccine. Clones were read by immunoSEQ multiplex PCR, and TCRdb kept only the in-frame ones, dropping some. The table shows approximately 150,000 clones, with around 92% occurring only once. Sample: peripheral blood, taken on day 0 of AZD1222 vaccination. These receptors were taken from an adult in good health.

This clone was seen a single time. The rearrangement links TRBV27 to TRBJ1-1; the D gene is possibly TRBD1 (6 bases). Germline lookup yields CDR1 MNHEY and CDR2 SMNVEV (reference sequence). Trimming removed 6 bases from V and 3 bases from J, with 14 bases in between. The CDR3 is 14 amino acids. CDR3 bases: TGTGCCAGCAGGACACAAACAGGGTACACTGAAGCTTTCTTT. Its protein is CASRTQTGYTEAFF.

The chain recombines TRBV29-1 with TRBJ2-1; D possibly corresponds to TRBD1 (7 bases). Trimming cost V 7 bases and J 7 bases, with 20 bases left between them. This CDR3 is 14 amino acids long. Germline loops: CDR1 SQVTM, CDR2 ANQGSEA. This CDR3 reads CSARQGTEGNEQFF. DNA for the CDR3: TGCAGCGCCAGACAGGGTACGGAGGGGAATGAGCAGTTCTTC.

The CDR3 DNA reads TGTGCCAGCAGCCCAGGGGGAGCTAGGGAGACCCAGTACTTC. Encoded protein: CASSPGGARETQYF. The chain links TRBV28 to TRBJ2-5; 7 nucleotides line up with TRBD1. The CDR3 contains 14 residues. The J segment lost 5 bases and the V segment lost 6 bases, leaving 9 bases of the junction unmatched. From germline, CDR1 is MDHEN and CDR2 SYDVKM.

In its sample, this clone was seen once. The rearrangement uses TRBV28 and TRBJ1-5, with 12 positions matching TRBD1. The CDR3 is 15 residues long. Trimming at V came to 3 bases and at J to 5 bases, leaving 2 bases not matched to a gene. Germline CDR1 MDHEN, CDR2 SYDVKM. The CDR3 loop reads CASSLGDRGHQPQHF. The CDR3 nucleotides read TGTGCCAGCAGTTTGGGGGACAGGGGGCATCAGCCCCAGCATTTT.

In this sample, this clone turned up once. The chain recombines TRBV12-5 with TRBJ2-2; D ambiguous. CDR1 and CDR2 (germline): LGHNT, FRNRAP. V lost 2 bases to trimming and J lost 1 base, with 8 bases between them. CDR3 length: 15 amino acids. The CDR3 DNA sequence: TGTGCTAGTGGTTTGAGCGCAGGGAACACCGGGGAGCTGTTTTTT. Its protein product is CASGLSAGNTGELFF. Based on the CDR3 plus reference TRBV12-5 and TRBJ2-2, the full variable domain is DARVTQTPRHKVTEMGQEVTMRCQPILGHNTVFWYRQTMMQGLELLAYFRNRAPLDDSGMPKDRFSAEMPDATLATLKIQPSEPRDSAVYFCASGLSAGNTGELFFGEGSRLTVL.

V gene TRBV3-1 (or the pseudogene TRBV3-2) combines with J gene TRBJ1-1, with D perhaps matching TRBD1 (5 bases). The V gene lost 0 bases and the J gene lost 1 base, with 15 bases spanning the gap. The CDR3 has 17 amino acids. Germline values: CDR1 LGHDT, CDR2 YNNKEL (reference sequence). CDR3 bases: TGTGCCAGCAGCCAAGAGGGGTTCAGGGCCCGGAACACTGAAGCTTTCTTT. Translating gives CASSQEGFRARNTEAFF.

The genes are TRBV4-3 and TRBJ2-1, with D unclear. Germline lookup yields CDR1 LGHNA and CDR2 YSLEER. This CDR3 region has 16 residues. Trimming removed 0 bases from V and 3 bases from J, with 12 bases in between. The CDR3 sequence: CASSQDYRSRYNEQFF. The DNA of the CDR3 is TGCGCCAGCAGCCAAGATTATCGGTCTCGCTACAATGAGCAGTTCTTC.

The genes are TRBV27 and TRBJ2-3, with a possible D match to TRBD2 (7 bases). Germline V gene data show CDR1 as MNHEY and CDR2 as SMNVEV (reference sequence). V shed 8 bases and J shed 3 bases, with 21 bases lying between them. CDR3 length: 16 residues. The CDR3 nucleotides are TGTGCCAGCCGGATGCTCGGGGGGCCGGCAACAGATACGCAGTATTTT. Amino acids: CASRMLGGPATDTQYF.

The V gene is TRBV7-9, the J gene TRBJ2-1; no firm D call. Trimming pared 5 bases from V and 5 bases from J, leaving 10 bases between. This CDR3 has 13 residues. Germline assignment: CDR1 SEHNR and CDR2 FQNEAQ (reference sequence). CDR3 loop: CASSPDTNNEQFF. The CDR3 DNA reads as TGTGCCAGCAGCCCCGACACCAACAATGAGCAGTTCTTC.

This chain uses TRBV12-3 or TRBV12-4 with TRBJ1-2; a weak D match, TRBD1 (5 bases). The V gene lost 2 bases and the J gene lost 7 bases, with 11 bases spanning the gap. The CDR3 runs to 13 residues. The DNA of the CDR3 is TGTGCCAGCAGTTTAATCGGGGGTGGTGGCTACACCTTC. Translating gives CASSLIGGGGYTF.

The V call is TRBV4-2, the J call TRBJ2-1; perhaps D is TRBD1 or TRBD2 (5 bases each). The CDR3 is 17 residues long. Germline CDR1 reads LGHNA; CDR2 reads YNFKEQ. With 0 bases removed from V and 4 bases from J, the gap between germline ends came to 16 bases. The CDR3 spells CASSQDLGVPQYNEQFF. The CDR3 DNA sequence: TGTGCCAGCAGCCAAGATTTGGGGGTCCCCCAGTACAATGAGCAGTTCTTC.

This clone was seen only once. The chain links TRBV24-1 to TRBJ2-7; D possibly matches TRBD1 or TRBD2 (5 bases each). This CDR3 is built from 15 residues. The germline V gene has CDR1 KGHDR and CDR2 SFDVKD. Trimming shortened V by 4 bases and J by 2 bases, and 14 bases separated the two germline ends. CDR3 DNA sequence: TGTGCCACCAGTGACCCTGGGACGGGAACCTACGAGCAGTACTTC. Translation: CATSDPGTGTYEQYF.

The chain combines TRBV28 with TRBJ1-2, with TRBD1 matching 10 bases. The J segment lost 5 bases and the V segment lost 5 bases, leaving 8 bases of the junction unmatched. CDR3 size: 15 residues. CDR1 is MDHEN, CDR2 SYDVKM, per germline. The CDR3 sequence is CASSHGDRGSYGYTF. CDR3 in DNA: TGTGCCAGCAGTCACGGGGACAGGGGTAGTTATGGCTACACCTTC.

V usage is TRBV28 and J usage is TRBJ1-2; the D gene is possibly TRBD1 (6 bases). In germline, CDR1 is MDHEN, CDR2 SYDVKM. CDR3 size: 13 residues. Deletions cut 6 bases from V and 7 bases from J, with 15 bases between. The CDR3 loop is CASSPRGYGGYTF. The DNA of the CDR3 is TGTGCCAGCAGCCCTAGGGGGTACGGTGGCTACACCTTC.

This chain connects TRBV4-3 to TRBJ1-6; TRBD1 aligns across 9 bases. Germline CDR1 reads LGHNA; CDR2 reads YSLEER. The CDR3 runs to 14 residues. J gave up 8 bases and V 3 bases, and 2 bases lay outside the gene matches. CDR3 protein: CASSHRTGDSPLHF. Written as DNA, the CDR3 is TGCGCCAGCAGCCACCGGACAGGGGATTCACCCCTCCACTTT.

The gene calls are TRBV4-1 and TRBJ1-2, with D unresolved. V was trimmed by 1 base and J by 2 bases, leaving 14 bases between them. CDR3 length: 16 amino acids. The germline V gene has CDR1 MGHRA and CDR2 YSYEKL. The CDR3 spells CASSQVRVTPNYGYTF. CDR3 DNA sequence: TGCGCCAGCAGCCAAGTTCGAGTGACACCGAACTATGGCTACACCTTC.

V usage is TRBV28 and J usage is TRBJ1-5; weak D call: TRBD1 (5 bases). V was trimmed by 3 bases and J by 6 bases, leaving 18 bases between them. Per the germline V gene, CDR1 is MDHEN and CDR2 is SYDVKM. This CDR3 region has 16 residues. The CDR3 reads CASSFGDRGLGQPQHF. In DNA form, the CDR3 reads TGTGCCAGCAGTTTTGGGGATAGGGGATTGGGTCAGCCCCAGCATTTT.

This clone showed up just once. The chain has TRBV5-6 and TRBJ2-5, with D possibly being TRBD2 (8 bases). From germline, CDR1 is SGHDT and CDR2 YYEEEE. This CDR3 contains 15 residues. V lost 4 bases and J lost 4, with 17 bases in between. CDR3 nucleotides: TGTGCCAGCAGCCTCGGGAGGGGGCATCGAGAGACCCAGTACTTC. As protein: CASSLGRGHRETQYF.

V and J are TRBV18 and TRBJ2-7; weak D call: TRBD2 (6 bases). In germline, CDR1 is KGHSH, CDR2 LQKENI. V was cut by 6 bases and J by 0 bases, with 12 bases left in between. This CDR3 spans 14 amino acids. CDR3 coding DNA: TGTGCCAGCTCCGCGGGGCAGAGCTCCTACGAGCAGTACTTC. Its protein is CASSAGQSSYEQYF.

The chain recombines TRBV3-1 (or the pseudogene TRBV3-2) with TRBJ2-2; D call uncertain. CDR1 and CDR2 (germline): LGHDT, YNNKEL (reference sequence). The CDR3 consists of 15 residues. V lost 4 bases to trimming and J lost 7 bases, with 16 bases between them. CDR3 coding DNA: TGTGCCAGCAGCCTCTCATTGCTAGGAAGCGGGGAGCTGTTTTTT. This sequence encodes CASSLSLLGSGELFF.

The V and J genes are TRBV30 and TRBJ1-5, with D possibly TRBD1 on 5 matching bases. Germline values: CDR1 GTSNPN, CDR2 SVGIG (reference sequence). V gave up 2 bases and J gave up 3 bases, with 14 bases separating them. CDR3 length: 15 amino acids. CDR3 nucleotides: TGTGCCTGGAGTATTGGGGGGGGATTCAATCAGCCCCAGCATTTT. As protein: CAWSIGGGFNQPQHF.

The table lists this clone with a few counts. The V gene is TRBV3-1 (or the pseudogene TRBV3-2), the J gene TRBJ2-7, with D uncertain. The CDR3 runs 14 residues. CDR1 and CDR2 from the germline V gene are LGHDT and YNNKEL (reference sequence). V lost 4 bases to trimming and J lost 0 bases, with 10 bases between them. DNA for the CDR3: TGTGCCAGCAGCCGAGACTTAAACTCCTACGAGCAGTACTTC. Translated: CASSRDLNSYEQYF.

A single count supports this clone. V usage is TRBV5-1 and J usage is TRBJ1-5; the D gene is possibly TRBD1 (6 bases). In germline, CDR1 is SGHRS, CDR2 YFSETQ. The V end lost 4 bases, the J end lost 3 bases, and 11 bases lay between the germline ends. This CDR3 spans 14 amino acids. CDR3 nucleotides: TGCGCCAGCAGCCTGGACAGCGTCAATCAGCCCCAGCATTTT. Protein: CASSLDSVNQPQHF.